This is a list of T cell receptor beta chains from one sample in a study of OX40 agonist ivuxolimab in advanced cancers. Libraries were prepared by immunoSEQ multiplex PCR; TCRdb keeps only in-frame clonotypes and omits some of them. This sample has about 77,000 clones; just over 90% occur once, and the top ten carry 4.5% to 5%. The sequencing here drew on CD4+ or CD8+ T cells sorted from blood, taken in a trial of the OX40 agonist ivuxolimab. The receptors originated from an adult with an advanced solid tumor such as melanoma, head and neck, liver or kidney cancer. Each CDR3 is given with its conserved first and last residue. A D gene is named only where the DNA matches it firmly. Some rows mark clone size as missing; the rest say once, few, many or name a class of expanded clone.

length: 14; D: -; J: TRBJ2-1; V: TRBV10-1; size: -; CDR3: CASSERRDRNEQFF; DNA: TGCGCCAGCAGTGAGCGAAGGGATAGGAATGAGCAGTTCTTC
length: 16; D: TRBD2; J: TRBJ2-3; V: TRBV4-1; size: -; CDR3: CASSPPPGLAADTQYF; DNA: TGCGCCAGCAGCCCGCCCCCGGGACTAGCCGCAGATACGCAGTATTTT
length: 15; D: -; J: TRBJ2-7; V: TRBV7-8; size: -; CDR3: CASKKRRDYSYEQYF; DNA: TGTGCCAGCAAAAAAAGGCGGGATTACTCCTACGAGCAGTACTTC
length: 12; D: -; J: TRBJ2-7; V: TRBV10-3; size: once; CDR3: CAMASGEGEQYF; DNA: TGTGCCATGGCCTCGGGGGAAGGCGAGCAGTACTTC
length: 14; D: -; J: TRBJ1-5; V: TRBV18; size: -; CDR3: CASSPQGSNQPQHF; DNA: TGTGCCAGCTCACCTCAGGGTAGCAATCAGCCCCAGCATTTT
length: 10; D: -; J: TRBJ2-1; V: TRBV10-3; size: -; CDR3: CAIFSNEQFF; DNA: TGTGCCATCTTTTCCAATGAGCAGTTCTTC
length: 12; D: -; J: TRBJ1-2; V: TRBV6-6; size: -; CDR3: CASSSRDNGYTF; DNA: TGTGCCAGCAGTTCCCGGGACAACGGCTACACCTTC
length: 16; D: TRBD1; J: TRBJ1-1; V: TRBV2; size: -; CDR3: CASSERTGALNTEAFF; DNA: TGTGCCAGCAGTGAGAGGACAGGGGCGCTAAACACTGAAGCTTTCTTT
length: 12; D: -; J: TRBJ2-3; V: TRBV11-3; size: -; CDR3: CASSFGTDTQYF; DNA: TGTGCCAGCAGCTTCGGCACAGATACGCAGTATTTT
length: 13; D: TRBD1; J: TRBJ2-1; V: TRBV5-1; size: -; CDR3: CASSFPGGNEQFF; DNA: TGCGCCAGCAGCTTCCCAGGGGGCAATGAGCAGTTCTTC
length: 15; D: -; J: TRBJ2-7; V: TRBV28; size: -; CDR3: CASRPGTVGSYEQYF; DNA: TGTGCCAGCAGGCCCGGGACGGTGGGGTCCTACGAGCAGTACTTC
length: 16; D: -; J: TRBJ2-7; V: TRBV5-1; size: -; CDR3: CASSFELGQTTYEQYF; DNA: TGCGCCAGCAGCTTCGAACTTGGACAGACGACCTACGAGCAGTACTTC
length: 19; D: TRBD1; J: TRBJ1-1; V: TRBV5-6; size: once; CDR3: CASSLDRGRSRGMNTEAFF; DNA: TGTGCCAGCAGCTTAGACAGGGGGCGTTCGAGGGGTATGAACACTGAAGCTTTCTTT
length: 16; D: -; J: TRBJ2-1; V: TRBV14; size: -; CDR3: CASSQDSGLPRNEQFF; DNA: TGTGCCAGCAGCCAAGATAGTGGACTACCACGCAATGAGCAGTTCTTC
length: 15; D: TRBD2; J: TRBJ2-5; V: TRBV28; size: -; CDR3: CASRTGLAGAKTQYF; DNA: TGTGCCAGCAGGACGGGACTAGCGGGAGCCAAGACCCAGTACTTC
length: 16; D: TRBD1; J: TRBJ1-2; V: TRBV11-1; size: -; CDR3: CASSTFYRGVDYGYTF; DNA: TGTGCCAGCAGCACTTTCTACAGGGGCGTTGACTATGGCTACACCTTC
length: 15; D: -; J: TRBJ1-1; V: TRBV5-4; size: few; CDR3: CASSPRTQGRTEAFF; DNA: TGTGCCAGCAGCCCCAGGACCCAGGGAAGAACTGAAGCTTTCTTT
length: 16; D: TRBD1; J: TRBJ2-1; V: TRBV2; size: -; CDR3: CASSERGQGSYNEQFF; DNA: TGTGCCAGCAGTGAAAGGGGACAGGGTAGTTACAATGAGCAGTTCTTC
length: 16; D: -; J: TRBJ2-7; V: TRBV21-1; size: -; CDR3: CASSKQGRGSSYEQYF; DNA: TGTGCCAGCAGCAAACAGGGGAGGGGGAGCTCCTACGAGCAGTACTTC
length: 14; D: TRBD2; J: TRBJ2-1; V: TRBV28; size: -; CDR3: CASSTLAGHNEQFF; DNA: TGTGCCAGCAGTACACTAGCGGGGCACAATGAGCAGTTCTTC
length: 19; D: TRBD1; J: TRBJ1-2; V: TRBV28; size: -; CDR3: CASKNPQGAPRVGNYGYTF; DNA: TGTGCCAGCAAAAATCCACAGGGGGCGCCTAGGGTGGGCAACTATGGCTACACCTTC
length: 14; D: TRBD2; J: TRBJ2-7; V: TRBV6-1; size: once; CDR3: CASARREGGWEQYF; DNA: TGTGCCAGCGCCCGGCGGGAGGGAGGTTGGGAGCAGTACTTC
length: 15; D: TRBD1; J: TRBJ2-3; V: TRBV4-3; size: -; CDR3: CASSFGQGRADTQYF; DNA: TGCGCCAGCAGTTTCGGACAGGGTAGGGCAGATACGCAGTATTTT
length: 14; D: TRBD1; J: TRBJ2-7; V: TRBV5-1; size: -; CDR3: CASTRDRGAYEQYF; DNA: TGCGCCAGCACCCGGGACAGGGGAGCCTACGAGCAGTACTTC
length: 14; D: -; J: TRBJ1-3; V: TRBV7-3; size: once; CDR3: CASSLGGSGNTIYF; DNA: TGTGCCAGCAGCTTAGGGGGATCAGGAAACACCATATATTTT
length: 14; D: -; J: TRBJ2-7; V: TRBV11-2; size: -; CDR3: CASSLNRKIYEQYF; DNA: TGTGCCAGCAGCTTAAACCGGAAGATCTACGAGCAGTACTTC
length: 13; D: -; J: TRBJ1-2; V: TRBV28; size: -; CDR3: CASSYPGNYGYTF; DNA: TGTGCCAGCAGTTATCCAGGGAACTATGGCTACACCTTC
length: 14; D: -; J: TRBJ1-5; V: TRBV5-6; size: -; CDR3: CASSLKPSNQPQHF; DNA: TGTGCCAGCAGCTTGAAGCCTAGCAATCAGCCCCAGCATTTT
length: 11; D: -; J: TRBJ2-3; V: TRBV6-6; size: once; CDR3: CASSYYGTQYF; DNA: TGTGCCAGCAGTTACTACGGTACGCAGTATTTT
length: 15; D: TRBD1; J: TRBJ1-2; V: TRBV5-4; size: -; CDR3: CASSLVGQSNYGYTF; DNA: TGTGCCAGCAGCTTGGTGGGACAGTCGAACTATGGCTACACCTTC
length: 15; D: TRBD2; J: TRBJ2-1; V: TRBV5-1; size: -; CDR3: CASSFEQAGVGEQFF; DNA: TGCGCCAGCAGCTTCGAGCAAGCGGGAGTGGGTGAGCAGTTCTTC
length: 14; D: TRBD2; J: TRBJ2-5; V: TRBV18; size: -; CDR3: CASSQTSGQETQYF; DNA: TGTGCCAGCTCACAGACTAGCGGGCAAGAGACCCAGTACTTC
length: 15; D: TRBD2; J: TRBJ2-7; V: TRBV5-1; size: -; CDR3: CASSRGLAGVGEQYF; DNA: TGCGCCAGCAGCAGGGGACTAGCGGGAGTCGGGGAGCAGTACTTC
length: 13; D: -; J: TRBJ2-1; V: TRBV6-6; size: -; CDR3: CASSARLGNEQFF; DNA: TGTGCCAGCAGTGCCAGACTAGGAAATGAGCAGTTCTTC
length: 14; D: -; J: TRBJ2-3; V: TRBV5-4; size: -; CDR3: CASSLPRSTDTQYF; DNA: TGTGCCAGCAGCTTGCCCCGGAGCACAGATACGCAGTATTTT
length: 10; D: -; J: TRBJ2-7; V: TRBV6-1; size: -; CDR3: CASSINEQYF; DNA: TGTGCCAGCAGTATCAACGAGCAGTACTTC
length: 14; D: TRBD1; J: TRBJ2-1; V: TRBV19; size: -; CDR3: CASSAGQGLGEQFF; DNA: TGTGCCAGTAGCGCGGGACAGGGATTGGGTGAGCAGTTCTTC
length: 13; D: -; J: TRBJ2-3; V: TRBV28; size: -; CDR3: CASSIANTDTQYF; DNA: TGTGCCAGCAGTATAGCGAACACAGATACGCAGTATTTT
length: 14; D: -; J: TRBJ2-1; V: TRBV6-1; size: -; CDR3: CASTGVSSYNEQFF; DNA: TGTGCCAGCACGGGGGTGAGCTCCTACAATGAGCAGTTCTTC
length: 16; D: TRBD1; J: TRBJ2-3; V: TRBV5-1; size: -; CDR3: CASSSQTGARADTQYF; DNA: TGCGCCAGCAGCTCCCAGACAGGGGCGAGGGCAGATACGCAGTATTTT
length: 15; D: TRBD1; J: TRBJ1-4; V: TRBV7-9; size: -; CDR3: CASSQGQAEGEKLFF; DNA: TGTGCCAGCAGTCAAGGACAGGCCGAGGGAGAAAAACTGTTTTTT
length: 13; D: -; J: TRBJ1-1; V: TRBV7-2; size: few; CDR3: CASSDLRNTEAFF; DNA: TGTGCCAGCAGCGACCTGCGGAACACTGAAGCTTTCTTT